This TCR beta chain was documented in a study of blood T cell repertoires in COVID-19. The wider study: Material from acute and convalescent COVID-19 was sourced from the United States, Italy and Spain. Nucleic acid was either cDNA or gDNA, and it came from T cells, B-cell-depleted T cells, or PBMCs.

The CDR3 is 16 residues long. Germline CDR1 and CDR2: SGHRS and YFSETQ. Trimming removed 0 bases from V and 5 bases from J, with 17 bases in between. In the study's own analysis: Reference gene primer amplification in the assay estimated nucleated cell counts. Here immunoSEQ multiplex PCR was the method, and the copy in TCRdb shows in-frame clones only, minus some. The V and J calls and clone size come from that table; D and trimming were worked out from the DNA. The sample holds roughly 140,000 clones, approximately 90% seen once. The sequence came from a woman aged 80 or over with acute or convalescent COVID-19. The genes are TRBV5-1 and TRBJ1-1, with D possibly matching TRBD1 (5 bases). Sequencing was carried out using peripheral blood. The CDR3, as DNA: TGCGCCAGCAGCTTGGCCGGGGCCGGGCGGGGGACTGAAGCTTTCTTT. It specifies CASSLAGAGRGTEAFF.